Reported below is one T cell receptor beta chain. Its antigen is currently not known. No qualities accompany the bases; no much larger clone lies one base away. Collaborating institutions collected whole blood in K2EDTA tubes following their own protocols. For TCRbeta analysis, collaborator samples were shipped as frozen whole blood, as isolated PBMCs, or as DNA extracted from either sample type. From V the trimming removes 4 bases and from J it removes 6 bases, while the gene matches leave 3 bases of the junction unaccounted for. From the cysteine up to the phenylalanine, the CDR3 has a length of 14 residues. CDR3 DNA only is kept here, 42 bases in frame from base 1. Per the germline V gene, SNHLY is the CDR1 and FYNNEI is the CDR2. The entry originates in a study of blood T cell repertoires in COVID-19 (dated by TCRdb to the early 2020s). A note on the overall study: Samples from collaborators originated in the United States, Italy and Spain and spanned both the acute and convalescent phases of COVID-19. The prospective study material was composed of cDNA or gDNA derived from T cells, B-cell-depleted T cells, or PBMCs. Deeply sampled blood TCRbeta repertoires from subjects exposed to, actively infected with, or recovered from COVID-19 were included in the dataset. A freely available public database, intended as a resource for researchers studying the immune response to SARS-CoV-2, is where the repertoires were released. Samples were obtained from the ongoing ImmuneRACE study (first 160 participants) and from 950 to 1,500 subjects provided by 6 global collaborators. Sample metadata almost always included a de-identified subject ID, COVID-19 status, age in years and sex. Where available, HLA class I and class II types were obtained from metadata supplied by the sample provider rather than from assay-based typing. Beyond this particular receptor, the publication reports: The amount of clinical and demographic metadata varied by source and participant and was provided uncurated.

TCRbeta CDR3 regions were amplified from genomic DNA by means of the immunoSEQ Assay, a bias-controlled multiplex PCR. On the authors' methods: The number of nucleated cells in each sample was estimated by amplification of reference gene primers within the assay. To quantify the absolute abundance of each unique TCRbeta CDR3 rearrangement, sequence reads were collapsed and filtered. For each sample, productive Simpson clonality was calculated as the square root of Simpson's diversity index over productive rearrangements. TCRdb carries this immuneACCESS record with in-frame sequences only. Its versions omit some clonotypes, under half of them owing to an unresolved V gene in the studies checked, with the rest unexplained. That table supplies the V and J calls and clone size; D and trimming were determined from the DNA. The sample includes 250,000 or so clones, with 86% observed a single time. Clones ranked in the top ten supply 6.2% of the sample.

The receptor chain draws on TRBV2 and TRBJ1-6; 7 bases in between match TRBD1. The clonotype was recovered from a man aged 60 to 75 with acute or convalescent COVID-19. Specimen: peripheral blood. The CDR3 here reads CASSGGDSNSPLHF. At the DNA level, the sequence is TGTGCCAGCAGTGGCGGGGACAGTAATTCACCCCTCCACTTT.